This T cell receptor beta chain was sequenced in a study of shared clonotypes between healthy human individuals. Study-wide context: The donor pool was made up of a couple of women and three men aged 18 to 49.

The study's findings and limits: Having only a few donors restricted how much genetic and exposure-history diversity was captured.

The length of the CDR3 is 18 residues. J gave up 4 bases and V 0 bases, and 11 bases lay outside the gene matches. Per the germline V gene, CDR1 is SGDLS and CDR2 is YYNGEE. Nashville, Tennessee was home to all donors, who were Caucasian adults. Samples underwent the assay at deep level. Libraries were prepared by immunoSEQ multiplex PCR; TCRdb keeps only in-frame clonotypes and omits some of them. The sample shows roughly 500,000 clones, roughly 83% of them seen only once. Details on this clone: The antigen is undetermined.

The TCR comes from a woman aged 40 to 49 in good health. Some clones in this sample may be carry-over from other donors' samples. The material sequenced was PBMCs. The rearrangement joins TRBV9 to TRBJ2-7, with TRBD2 matching 12 bases. CDR3 residues: CASSVEGGLAGGGYEQYF. In DNA form, the CDR3 reads TGTGCCAGCAGCGTAGAGGGCGGGCTAGCGGGAGGGGGATACGAGCAGTACTTC.